The rows below give T cell receptor beta chains drawn from one sample of a study of identifying expanded T cells in peripheral blood. Using immunoSEQ multiplex PCR, the repertoire was profiled, and TCRdb retains in-frame clones only, with some absent. This sample has around 100,000 clones, with around 90% found just once. Sequencing was performed on blood. The receptors originated from a person aged 18-70 years in good health. The CDR3 runs from the conserved cysteine through the conserved F or W. A D gene is named only where the DNA matches it firmly. Some rows have no size entry. The others give once, few or many, or a class for an expanded clone.

d_gene	v_gene	j_gene	abundance	CDR3aa	CDR3nt
NA	TRBV5-1	TRBJ2-7	NA	CASSLAPGTYEQYF	TGCGCCAGCAGCTTGGCCCCAGGGACCTACGAGCAGTACTTC
TRBD1	TRBV2	TRBJ2-7	NA	CASSPNRGSYEQYF	TGTGCCAGCAGCCCCAACAGGGGATCCTACGAGCAGTACTTC
NA	TRBV5-4	TRBJ2-3	NA	CASSLVTRLTADTQYF	TGTGCCAGCAGCTTGGTGACCCGCCTTACGGCAGATACGCAGTATTTT
NA	TRBV7-2	TRBJ1-6	NA	CASSWDGTISSLHF	TGTGCCAGCAGCTGGGACGGGACAATTAGCTCCCTCCACTTT
NA	TRBV6-5	TRBJ1-6	few	CASSYSTGGGSPLHF	TGTGCCAGCAGTTACTCGACCGGAGGCGGCTCACCCCTCCACTTT
NA	TRBV30	TRBJ1-5	NA	CAWKGYGDQPQHF	TGTGCCTGGAAGGGGTACGGCGATCAGCCCCAGCATTTT
TRBD1	TRBV6-4	TRBJ1-5	NA	CASRTFIRDREKNSNQPQHF	TGTGCCAGCAGAACGTTTATCCGGGACAGGGAGAAAAATAGCAATCAGCCCCAGCATTTT
NA	TRBV28	TRBJ1-2	NA	CASSLRGPNYGYTF	TGTGCCAGCAGTTTGCGGGGGCCCAACTATGGCTACACCTTC
NA	TRBV19	TRBJ1-2	NA	CASSIVGQGVPLGYGYTF	TGTGCCAGTAGTATAGTGGGGCAGGGAGTACCGCTGGGCTATGGCTACACCTTC
TRBD1	TRBV4-1	TRBJ2-2	NA	CASSQTDRTPVSTGELFF	TGCGCCAGCAGCCAAACGGACAGGACCCCCGTGAGCACCGGGGAGCTGTTTTTT
NA	TRBV2	TRBJ2-2	NA	CASTRGRDSYTGELFF	TGTGCCAGCACTCGAGGTCGAGACAGTTATACCGGGGAGCTGTTTTTT
TRBD1	TRBV4-1	TRBJ2-7	NA	CASSQEDRVMRYEQYF	TGCGCCAGCAGCCAGGAGGACAGGGTGATGCGCTACGAGCAGTACTTC
NA	TRBV10-3	TRBJ1-1	NA	CAISERVETEAFF	TGTGCCATCAGTGAGAGGGTTGAGACTGAAGCTTTCTTT
TRBD2	TRBV6-5	TRBJ2-1	NA	CASSYPTGGLNEQFF	TGTGCCAGCAGTTACCCCACGGGGGGGTTGAATGAGCAGTTCTTC
NA	TRBV5-6	TRBJ2-1	once	CASSLGLAGDEQFF	TGTGCCAGCAGCTTGGGCCTAGCTGGGGATGAGCAGTTCTTC
TRBD1	TRBV7-2	TRBJ2-5	NA	CASSFNAGGQETQYF	TGTGCCAGCAGCTTCAATGCAGGGGGCCAAGAGACCCAGTACTTC
NA	TRBV6-5	TRBJ1-1	NA	CASSPTGFNTEAFF	TGTGCCAGCAGCCCCACGGGTTTCAACACTGAAGCTTTCTTT
NA	TRBV7-9	TRBJ1-4	NA	CAGGATNEKLFF	TGTGCCGGTGGGGCAACTAATGAAAAACTGTTTTTT
NA	TRBV2	TRBJ1-1	NA	CASSPMTGGTEAFF	TGTGCCAGCAGTCCGATGACAGGAGGAACTGAAGCTTTCTTT
TRBD1	TRBV5-1	TRBJ1-1	NA	CASRPGTGVMNTEAFF	TGCGCCAGCAGACCAGGGACAGGGGTAATGAACACTGAAGCTTTCTTT
NA	TRBV19	TRBJ1-2	NA	CASSITQGYHTF	TGTGCCAGTAGTATCACTCAGGGCTACCACACCTTC
TRBD2	TRBV5-6	TRBJ2-3	NA	CAYSELVSGVSTDTQYF	TGTGCCTACTCTGAATTGGTTAGCGGGGTTAGCACAGATACGCAGTATTTT
TRBD1	TRBV10-3	TRBJ2-7	NA	CAIGQGTYEQYF	TGTGCCATTGGACAGGGAACCTACGAGCAGTACTTC
TRBD1	TRBV5-4	TRBJ2-1	NA	CASSSRTGGYNEQFF	TGTGCCAGCAGCTCACGGACAGGGGGCTACAATGAGCAGTTCTTC
TRBD1	TRBV7-9	TRBJ1-2	few	CASSRDSYGYTF	TGTGCCAGCAGCCGGGACAGCTATGGCTACACCTTC
TRBD2	TRBV7-2	TRBJ2-3	NA	CASSRGWSRLAGAREYF	TGTGCCAGCAGTCGCGGGTGGTCCCGACTAGCGGGGGCCAGGGAGTATTTT
NA	TRBV7-2	TRBJ1-2	NA	CASSIRGNGYTF	TGTGCCAGCAGCATTCGGGGGAATGGCTACACCTTC
TRBD1	TRBV11-2	TRBJ1-2	NA	CASSLGRDRAGYGYTF	TGTGCCAGCAGCTTAGGCAGGGACAGGGCGGGCTATGGCTACACCTTC
NA	TRBV5-1	TRBJ2-3	NA	CASSPLMRVSTDTQYF	TGCGCCAGCAGCCCCTTGATGAGGGTGAGCACAGATACGCAGTATTTT
NA	TRBV16	TRBJ1-3	NA	CASSQSSGRTVPGNTIYF	TGTGCCAGCAGCCAATCGTCGGGCCGTACGGTCCCTGGAAACACCATATATTTT
NA	TRBV19	TRBJ2-1	NA	CASSIGTVQFF	TGTGCCAGTAGTATAGGGACAGTCCAGTTCTTC
TRBD1	TRBV11-2	TRBJ1-6	NA	CASREQGGNSPLHF	TGTGCCAGCAGGGAACAGGGGGGGAATTCACCCCTCCACTTT
NA	TRBV5-6	TRBJ1-2	NA	CASSFAGGYTF	TGTGCCAGCAGCTTTGCGGGCGGCTACACCTTC
TRBD1	TRBV5-4	TRBJ1-6	once	CASSTGTDPQRGSPLHF	TGTGCCAGCAGCACCGGGACAGACCCTCAAAGGGGGTCACCCCTCCACTTT
TRBD2	TRBV28	TRBJ2-3	once	CASSVAGAHYTDTQYF	TGTGCCAGCAGTGTAGCGGGGGCCCATTACACAGATACGCAGTATTTT
NA	TRBV19	TRBJ2-7	NA	CASSRRTAYEQYF	TGTGCCAGTAGCCGCAGAACCGCCTACGAGCAGTACTTC